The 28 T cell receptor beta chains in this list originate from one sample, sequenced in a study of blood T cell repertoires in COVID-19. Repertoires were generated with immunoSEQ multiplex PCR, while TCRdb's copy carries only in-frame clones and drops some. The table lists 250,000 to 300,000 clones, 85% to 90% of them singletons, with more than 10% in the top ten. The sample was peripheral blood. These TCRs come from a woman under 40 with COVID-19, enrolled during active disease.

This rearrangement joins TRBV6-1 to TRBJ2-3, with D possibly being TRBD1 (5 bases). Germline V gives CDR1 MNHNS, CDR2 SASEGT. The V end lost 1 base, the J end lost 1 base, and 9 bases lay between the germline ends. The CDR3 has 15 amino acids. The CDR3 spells CASSEGQTRTDTQYF. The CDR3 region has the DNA TGTGCCAGCAGTGAAGGACAGACCCGCACAGATACGCAGTATTTT.

CDR3 DNA: TGTGCCAGCAGTCCTAACGCCGGGACAGGGTACGACAATGAGCAGTTCTTC. Translation gives CASSPNAGTGYDNEQFF. The J gene is TRBJ2-1, the V gene TRBV6-6; 9 positions match TRBD1. V gave up 5 bases and J gave up 5 bases; unmatched junction bases: 13. This CDR3 is built from 17 residues. Germline CDR1 reads MNHNY; CDR2 reads SVGAGI (reference sequence).

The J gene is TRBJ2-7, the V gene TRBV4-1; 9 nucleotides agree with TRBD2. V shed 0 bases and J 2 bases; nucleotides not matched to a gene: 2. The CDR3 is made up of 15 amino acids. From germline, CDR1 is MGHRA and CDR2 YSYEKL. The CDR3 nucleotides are TGCGCCAGCAGCCAAGACGAGCGGGGGGCCTACGAGCAGTACTTC. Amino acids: CASSQDERGAYEQYF.

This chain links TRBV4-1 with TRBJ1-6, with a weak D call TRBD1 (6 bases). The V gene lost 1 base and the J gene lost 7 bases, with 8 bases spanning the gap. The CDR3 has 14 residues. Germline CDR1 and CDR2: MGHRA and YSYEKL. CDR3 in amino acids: CASSQGQENSPLHF. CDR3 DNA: TGCGCCAGCAGCCAAGGACAGGAGAATTCACCCCTCCACTTT.

CDR3 protein: CAISGETHYEQYF. The CDR3 DNA reads TGTGCCATCAGTGGAGAGACTCACTACGAGCAGTACTTC. The rearrangement links TRBV10-3 to TRBJ2-7; no firm D call. The CDR3 consists of 13 residues. CDR1 is ENHRY and CDR2 is SYGVKD in the germline V gene. Trimming removed 4 bases from V and 3 bases from J, with 10 bases in between.

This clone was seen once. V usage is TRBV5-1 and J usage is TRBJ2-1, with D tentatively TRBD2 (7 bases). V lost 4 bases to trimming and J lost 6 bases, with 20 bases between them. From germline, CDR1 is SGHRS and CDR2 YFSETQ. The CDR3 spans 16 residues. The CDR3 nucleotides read TGCGCCAGCAGCGTCTTGGGGGCGGGGGTTCGCAATGAGCAGTTCTTC. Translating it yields CASSVLGAGVRNEQFF.

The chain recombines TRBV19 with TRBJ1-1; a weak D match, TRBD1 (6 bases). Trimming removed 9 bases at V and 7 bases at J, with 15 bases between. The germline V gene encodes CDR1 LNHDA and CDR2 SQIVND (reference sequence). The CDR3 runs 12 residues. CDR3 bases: TGTGCCAGCTCAACAGGGCCGAATGAAGCTTTCTTT. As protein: CASSTGPNEAFF.

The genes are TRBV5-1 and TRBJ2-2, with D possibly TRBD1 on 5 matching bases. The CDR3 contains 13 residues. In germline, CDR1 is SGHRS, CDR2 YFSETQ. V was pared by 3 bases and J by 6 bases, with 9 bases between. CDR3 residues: CASSYLGAGELFF. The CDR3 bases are TGCGCCAGCAGCTATCTAGGGGCCGGGGAGCTGTTTTTT.

The CDR3 nucleotides read TGTGCCAGCAGTTGGGCGGGAAGCACAGATACGCAGTATTTT. Translated: CASSWAGSTDTQYF. The V and J genes are TRBV6-5 and TRBJ2-3; possible D gene TRBD2, 6 bases. V was pared by 4 bases and J by 0 bases, with 8 bases between. Germline loops: CDR1 MNHEY, CDR2 SVGAGI. This CDR3 is built from 14 residues.

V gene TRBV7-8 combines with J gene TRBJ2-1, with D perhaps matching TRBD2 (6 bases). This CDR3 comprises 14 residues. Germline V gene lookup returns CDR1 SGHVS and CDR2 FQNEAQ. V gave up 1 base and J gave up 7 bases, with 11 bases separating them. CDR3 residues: CASSLVTSRNEQFF. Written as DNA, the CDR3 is TGTGCCAGCAGCTTAGTTACTAGCCGGAATGAGCAGTTCTTC.

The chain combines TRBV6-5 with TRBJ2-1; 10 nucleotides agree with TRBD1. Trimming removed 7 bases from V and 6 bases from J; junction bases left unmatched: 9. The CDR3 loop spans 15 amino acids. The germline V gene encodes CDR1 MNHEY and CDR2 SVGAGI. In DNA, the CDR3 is TGTGCCAGCACCCTGGGACAGGGGAAAGGCAATGAGCAGTTCTTC. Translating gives CASTLGQGKGNEQFF.

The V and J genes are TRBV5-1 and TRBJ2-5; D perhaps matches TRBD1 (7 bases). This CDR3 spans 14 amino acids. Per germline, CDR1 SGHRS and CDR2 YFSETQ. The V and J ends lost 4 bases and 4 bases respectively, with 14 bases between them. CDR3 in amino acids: CASSRGTAPETQYF. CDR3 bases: TGCGCCAGCAGCCGGGGGACAGCGCCAGAGACCCAGTACTTC.

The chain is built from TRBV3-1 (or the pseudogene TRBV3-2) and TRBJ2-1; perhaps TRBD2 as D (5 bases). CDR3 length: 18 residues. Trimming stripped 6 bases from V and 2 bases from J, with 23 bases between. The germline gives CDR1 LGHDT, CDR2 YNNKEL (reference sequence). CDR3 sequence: CASSRQPSGVRPYNEQFF. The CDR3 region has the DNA TGTGCCAGCAGTCGCCAGCCTTCCGGGGTACGACCCTACAATGAGCAGTTCTTC.

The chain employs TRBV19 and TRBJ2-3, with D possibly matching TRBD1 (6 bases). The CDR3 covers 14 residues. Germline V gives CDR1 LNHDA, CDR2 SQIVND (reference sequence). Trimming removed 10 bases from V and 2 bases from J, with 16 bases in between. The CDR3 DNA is TGTGCCACAGGGGCCGTAGGTTCCACAGATACGCAGTATTTT. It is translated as CATGAVGSTDTQYF. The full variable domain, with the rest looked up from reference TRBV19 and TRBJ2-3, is DGGITQSPKYLFRKEGQNVTLSCEQNLNHDAMYWYRQDPGQGLRLIYYSQIVNDFQKGDIAEGYSVSREKKESFPLTVTSAQKNPTAFYLCATGAVGSTDTQYFGPGTRLTVL.

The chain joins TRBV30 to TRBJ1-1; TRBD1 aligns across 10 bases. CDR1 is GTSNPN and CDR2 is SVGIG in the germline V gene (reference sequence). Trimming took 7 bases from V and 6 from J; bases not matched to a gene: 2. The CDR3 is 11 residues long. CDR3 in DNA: TGTGCCTCCGGACAGGGGGCTGAAGCTTTCTTT. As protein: CASGQGAEAFF.

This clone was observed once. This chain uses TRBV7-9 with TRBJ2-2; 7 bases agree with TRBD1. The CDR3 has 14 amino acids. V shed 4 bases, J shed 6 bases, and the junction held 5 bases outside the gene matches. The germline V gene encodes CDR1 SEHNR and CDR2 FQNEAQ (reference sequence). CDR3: CASSSSTGAGELFF. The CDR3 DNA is TGTGCCAGCAGCTCCTCCACAGGGGCCGGGGAGCTGTTTTTT.

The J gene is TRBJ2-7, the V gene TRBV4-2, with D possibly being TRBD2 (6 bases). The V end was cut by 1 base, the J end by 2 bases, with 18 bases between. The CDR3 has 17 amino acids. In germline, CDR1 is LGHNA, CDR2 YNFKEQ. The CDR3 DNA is TGTGCCAGCAGCCAAGGGTACGGAGGAGGGTTTACCTACGAGCAGTACTTC. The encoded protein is CASSQGYGGGFTYEQYF.

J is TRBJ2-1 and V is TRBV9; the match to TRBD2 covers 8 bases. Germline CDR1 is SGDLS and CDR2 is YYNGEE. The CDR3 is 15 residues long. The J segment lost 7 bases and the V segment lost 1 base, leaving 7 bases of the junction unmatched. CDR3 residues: CASSVRSGEPNEQFF. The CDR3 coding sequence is TGTGCCAGCAGCGTACGTAGCGGGGAGCCTAATGAGCAGTTCTTC.

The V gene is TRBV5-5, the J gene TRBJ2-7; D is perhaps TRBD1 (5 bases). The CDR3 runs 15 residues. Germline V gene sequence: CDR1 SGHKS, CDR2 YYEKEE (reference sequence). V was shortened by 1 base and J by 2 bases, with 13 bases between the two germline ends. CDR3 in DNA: TGTGCCAGCAGCTTGCGTGTCAGGGCCGCCTACGAGCAGTACTTC. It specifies CASSLRVRAAYEQYF.

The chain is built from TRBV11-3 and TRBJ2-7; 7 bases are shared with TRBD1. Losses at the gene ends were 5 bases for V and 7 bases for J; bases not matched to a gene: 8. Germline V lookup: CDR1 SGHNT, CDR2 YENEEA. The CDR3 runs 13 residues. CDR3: CASSPRDSKEQYF. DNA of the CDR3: TGTGCCAGCAGCCCCCGGGACAGTAAAGAGCAGTACTTC. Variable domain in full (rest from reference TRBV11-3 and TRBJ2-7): EAGVVQSPRYKIIEKKQPVAFWCNPISGHNTLYWYLQNLGQGPELLIRYENEEAVDDSQLPKDRFSAERLKGVDSTLKIQPAELGDSAVYLCASSPRDSKEQYFGPGTRLTVT.

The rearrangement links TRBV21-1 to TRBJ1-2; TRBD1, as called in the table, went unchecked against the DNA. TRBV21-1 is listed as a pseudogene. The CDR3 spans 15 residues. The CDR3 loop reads CASTNTRQKSYGYTF. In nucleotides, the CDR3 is TGTGCCAGCACTAATACAAGACAGAAAAGCTATGGCTACACCTTC.

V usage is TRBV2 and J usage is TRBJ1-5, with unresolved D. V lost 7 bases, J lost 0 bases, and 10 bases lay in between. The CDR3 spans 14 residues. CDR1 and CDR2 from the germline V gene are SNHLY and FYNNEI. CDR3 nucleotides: TGTGCCAGCACGACAACGTATAGCAATCAGCCCCAGCATTTT. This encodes CASTTTYSNQPQHF.

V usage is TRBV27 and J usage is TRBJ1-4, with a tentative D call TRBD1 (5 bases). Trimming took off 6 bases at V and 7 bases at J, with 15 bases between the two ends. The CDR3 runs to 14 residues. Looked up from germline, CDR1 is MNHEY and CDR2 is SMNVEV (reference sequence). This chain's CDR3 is CASSFGRGGEKLFF. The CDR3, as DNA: TGTGCCAGCAGCTTCGGGAGGGGAGGTGAAAAACTGTTTTTT. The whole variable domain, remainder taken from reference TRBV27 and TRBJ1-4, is EAQVTQNPRYLITVTGKKLTVTCSQNMNHEYMSWYRQDPGLGLRQIYYSMNVEVTDKGDVPEGYKVSRKEKRNFPLILESPSPNQTSLYFCASSFGRGGEKLFFGSGTQLSVL.

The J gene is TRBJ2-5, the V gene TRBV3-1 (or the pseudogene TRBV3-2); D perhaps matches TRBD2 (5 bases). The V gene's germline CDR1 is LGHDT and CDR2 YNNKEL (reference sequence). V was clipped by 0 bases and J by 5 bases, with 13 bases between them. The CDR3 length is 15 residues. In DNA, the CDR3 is TGTGCCAGCAGCCAAGATGCCCGGGGATGGGAGACCCAGTACTTC. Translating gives CASSQDARGWETQYF.

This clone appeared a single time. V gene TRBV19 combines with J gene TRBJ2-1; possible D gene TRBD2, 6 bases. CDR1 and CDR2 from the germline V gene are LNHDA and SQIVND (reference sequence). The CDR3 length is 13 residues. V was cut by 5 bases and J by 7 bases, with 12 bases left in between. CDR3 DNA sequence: TGTGCCAGTAGTTCCGGAGGGAGAAATGAGCAGTTCTTC. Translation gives CASSSGGRNEQFF.

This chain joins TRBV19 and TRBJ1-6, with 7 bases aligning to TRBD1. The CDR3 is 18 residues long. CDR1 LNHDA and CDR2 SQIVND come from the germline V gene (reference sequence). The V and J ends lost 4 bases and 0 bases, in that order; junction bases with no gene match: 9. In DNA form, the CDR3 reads TGTGCCAGTAGTACCCACCCGACAGGGAGCTCCTATAATTCACCCCTCCACTTT. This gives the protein CASSTHPTGSSYNSPLHF.

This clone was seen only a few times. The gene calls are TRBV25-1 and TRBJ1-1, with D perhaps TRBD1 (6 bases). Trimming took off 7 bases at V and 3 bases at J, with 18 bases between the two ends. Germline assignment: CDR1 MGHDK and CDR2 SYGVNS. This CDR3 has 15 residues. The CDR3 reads CASNALTGRDTEAFF. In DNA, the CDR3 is TGTGCCAGCAATGCCCTCACAGGGCGAGACACTGAAGCTTTCTTT.

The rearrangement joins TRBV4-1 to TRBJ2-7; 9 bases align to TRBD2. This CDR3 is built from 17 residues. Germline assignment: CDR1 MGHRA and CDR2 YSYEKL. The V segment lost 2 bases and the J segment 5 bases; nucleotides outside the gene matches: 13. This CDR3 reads CASSQFGGSGGRDEQYF. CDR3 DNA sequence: TGCGCCAGCAGCCAATTCGGGGGTAGCGGGGGAAGGGACGAGCAGTACTTC.